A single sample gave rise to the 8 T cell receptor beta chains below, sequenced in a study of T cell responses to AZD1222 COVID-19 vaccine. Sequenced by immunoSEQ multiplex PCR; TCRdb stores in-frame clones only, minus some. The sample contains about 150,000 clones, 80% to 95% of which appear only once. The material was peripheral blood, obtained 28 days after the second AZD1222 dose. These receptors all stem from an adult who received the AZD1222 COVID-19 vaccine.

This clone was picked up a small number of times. The CDR3 nucleotides are TGCAGCGTGGACCCCCGGGGGGGGAACACTGAAGCTTTCTTT. Protein product: CSVDPRGGNTEAFF. The chain carries TRBV29-1 and TRBJ1-1, with a weak D call TRBD1 (5 bases). Germline V lookup: CDR1 SQVTM, CDR2 ANQGSEA. The ends were cut back, 6 bases at V and 1 base at J, with 15 bases in the middle. The CDR3 sequence is 14 residues long.

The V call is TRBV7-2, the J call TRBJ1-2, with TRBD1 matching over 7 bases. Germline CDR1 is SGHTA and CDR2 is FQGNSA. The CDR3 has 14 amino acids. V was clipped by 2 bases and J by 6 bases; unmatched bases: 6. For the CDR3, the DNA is TGTGCCAGCAGCTTATACAGGGGAACGCATGGCTACACCTTC. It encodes CASSLYRGTHGYTF.

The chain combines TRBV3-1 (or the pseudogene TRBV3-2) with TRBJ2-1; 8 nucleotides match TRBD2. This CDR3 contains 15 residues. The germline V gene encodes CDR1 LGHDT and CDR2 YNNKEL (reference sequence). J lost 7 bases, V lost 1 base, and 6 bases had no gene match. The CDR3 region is CASSQVGTRGNEQFF. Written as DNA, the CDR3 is TGTGCCAGCAGCCAAGTGGGGACTAGGGGGAATGAGCAGTTCTTC.

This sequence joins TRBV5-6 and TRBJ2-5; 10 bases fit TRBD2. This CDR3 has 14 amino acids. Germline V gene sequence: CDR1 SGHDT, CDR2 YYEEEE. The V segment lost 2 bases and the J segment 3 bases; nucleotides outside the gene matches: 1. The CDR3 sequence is CASSLGTSEETQYF. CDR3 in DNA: TGTGCCAGCAGCTTAGGGACTAGCGAAGAGACCCAGTACTTC.

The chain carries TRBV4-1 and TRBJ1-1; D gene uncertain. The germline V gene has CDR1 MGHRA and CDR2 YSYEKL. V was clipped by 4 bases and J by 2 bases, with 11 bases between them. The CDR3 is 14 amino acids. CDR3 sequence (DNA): TGCGCCAGCAGCCTTGAACGGAAAAACACTGAAGCTTTCTTT. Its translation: CASSLERKNTEAFF.

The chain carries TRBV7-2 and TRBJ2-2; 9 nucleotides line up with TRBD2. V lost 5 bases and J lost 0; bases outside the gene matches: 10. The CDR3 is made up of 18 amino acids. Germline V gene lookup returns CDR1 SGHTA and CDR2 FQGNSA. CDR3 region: CASSLDLAGTPNTGELFF. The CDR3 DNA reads TGTGCCAGCAGCCTAGACCTAGCGGGGACCCCGAACACCGGGGAGCTGTTTTTT.

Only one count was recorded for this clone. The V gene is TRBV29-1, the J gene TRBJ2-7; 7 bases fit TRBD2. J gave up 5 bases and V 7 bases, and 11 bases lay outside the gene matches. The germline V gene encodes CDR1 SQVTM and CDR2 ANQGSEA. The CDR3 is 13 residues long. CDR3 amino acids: CSGRRGSGNEQYF. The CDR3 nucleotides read TGCAGCGGCCGGCGCGGGAGTGGCAACGAGCAGTACTTC.

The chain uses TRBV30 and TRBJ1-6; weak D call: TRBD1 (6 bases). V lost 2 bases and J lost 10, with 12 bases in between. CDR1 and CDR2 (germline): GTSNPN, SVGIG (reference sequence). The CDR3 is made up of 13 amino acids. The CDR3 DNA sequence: TGTGCCTGGAGTCGGGACATCTCATCACCCCTCCACTTT. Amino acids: CAWSRDISSPLHF.